These 2 T cell receptor beta chains were sequenced from one sample in a study of long-term antiretroviral therapy in people with HIV. At the survey level, the v3.0 immunoSEQ assay was run. Clones were sequenced by immunoSEQ multiplex PCR, and TCRdb holds only the in-frame ones, with some missing. The data hold nearly 25,000 clones, with about 79% observed a single time. Specimen: unsorted PBMCs, collected 3 years after starting antiretroviral therapy. These receptor sequences come from a man in his forties or fifties with HIV.

The chain has TRBV19 and TRBJ2-1; 9 bases fit TRBD1. V lost 5 bases, J lost 7 bases, and 6 bases stayed unmatched. The CDR3 spans 14 residues. Germline assignment: CDR1 LNHDA and CDR2 SQIVND (reference sequence). CDR3 DNA: TGTGCCAGTAGTTCCAACAGGGGGCTGAATGAGCAGTTCTTC. Translating gives CASSSNRGLNEQFF.

This CDR3 reads CASSQDPSGGAAETQYF. CDR3 nucleotides: TGCGCCAGCAGCCAAGATCCGAGCGGGGGGGCCGCAGAGACCCAGTACTTC. The chain uses TRBV4-3 and TRBJ2-5; 10 bases fit TRBD2. The CDR3 extends over 17 amino acids. The germline V gene encodes CDR1 LGHNA and CDR2 YSLEER. The ends lost 0 bases at V and 4 bases at J; junction bases unmatched: 8.